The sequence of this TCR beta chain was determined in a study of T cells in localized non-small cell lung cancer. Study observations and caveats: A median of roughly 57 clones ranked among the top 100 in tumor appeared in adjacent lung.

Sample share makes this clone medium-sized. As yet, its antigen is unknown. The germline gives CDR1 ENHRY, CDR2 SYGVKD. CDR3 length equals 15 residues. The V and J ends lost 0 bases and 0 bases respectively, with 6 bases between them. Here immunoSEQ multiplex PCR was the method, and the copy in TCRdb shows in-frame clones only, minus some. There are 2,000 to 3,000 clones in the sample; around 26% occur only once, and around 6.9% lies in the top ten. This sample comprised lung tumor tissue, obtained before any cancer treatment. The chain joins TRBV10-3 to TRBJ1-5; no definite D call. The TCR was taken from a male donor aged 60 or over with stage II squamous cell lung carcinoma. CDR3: CAISESYSSNQPQHF. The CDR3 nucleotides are TGTGCCATCAGTGAGTCGTACAGTAGCAATCAGCCCCAGCATTTT.